A selection of T cell receptor beta chains follows, all from one sample in a study of T cells expressing NK-cell markers. TCRdb re-called the 5' RACE reads and gives one entry per CDR3 protein, without DNA. This listing includes about 260,000 distinct CDR3 sequences. The material sequenced was blood T cells: a sorted CD56 or NKG2C T cell subset, CD4+ or CD8+ T cells, or bulk PBMC T cells (not recorded which). The receptors were sampled from a woman aged 18-70 years in good health. Each CDR3 is given with its conserved first and last residue.

v_call: TRBV5-1; j_call: TRBJ2-3; cdr3_aa: CASSLVAGGPGDTQYF
v_call: TRBV28; j_call: TRBJ2-7; cdr3_aa: CASTGAGTRVYEQYF
v_call: TRBV2; j_call: TRBJ2-3; cdr3_aa: CASSEVAAFGSTDTQYF
v_call: TRBV30; j_call: TRBJ2-1; cdr3_aa: CAWSPGGDWNEQFF
v_call: TRBV7-2; j_call: TRBJ2-1; cdr3_aa: CASSLARLAGGDEQFF
v_call: TRBV7-2; j_call: TRBJ2-2; cdr3_aa: CASSLVSGGNTGELFF
v_call: TRBV5-4; j_call: TRBJ1-2; cdr3_aa: CASSLGGAYGYTF
v_call: TRBV20-1; j_call: TRBJ2-3; cdr3_aa: CSAPRRGLSTDTQYF
v_call: TRBV9; j_call: TRBJ2-2; cdr3_aa: CASSPRAPGTGELFF
v_call: TRBV6-1; j_call: TRBJ2-1; cdr3_aa: CASVSAGGPLRGQFF
v_call: TRBV6-2/TRBV6-3; j_call: TRBJ2-1; cdr3_aa: CASSLPLASEQFF
v_call: TRBV7-2; j_call: TRBJ2-5; cdr3_aa: CASSMTSGSGETQYF
v_call: TRBV20-1; j_call: TRBJ2-7; cdr3_aa: CSAQVAGGTYEQYF
v_call: TRBV20-1; j_call: TRBJ2-1; cdr3_aa: CSSGGISSYNEQFF
v_call: TRBV12-3/TRBV12-4; j_call: TRBJ2-5; cdr3_aa: CASSTPTLAKTQYF
v_call: TRBV21-1; j_call: TRBJ2-7; cdr3_aa: CASSKVGGYEQYF
v_call: TRBV7-3; j_call: TRBJ2-7; cdr3_aa: CASSLTESYEQYF
v_call: TRBV19; j_call: TRBJ1-2; cdr3_aa: CATQQQGDRGPYGYTF
v_call: TRBV19; j_call: TRBJ2-1; cdr3_aa: CASSVGLAAGEQFF
v_call: TRBV5-1; j_call: TRBJ2-2; cdr3_aa: CASSPGGTTNTGELFF
v_call: TRBV4-2; j_call: TRBJ2-7; cdr3_aa: CASSQDSRQGLSEQYF
v_call: TRBV7-9; j_call: TRBJ1-2; cdr3_aa: CASSLGPGGYTF
v_call: TRBV5-1; j_call: TRBJ2-5; cdr3_aa: CASSFQGSETQYF